This TCR beta chain was sequenced for a study of cytomegalovirus exposure and HLA in healthy donors. Broader study findings: Per published accounts, TCR beta sequences correctly predicted the HLA-A and HLA-B alleles of most subjects. In a later analysis, specific HLA alleles were associated with around 17,000 TCR beta sequences at a 0.05 false discovery rate.

This clone was seen a handful of times. Its antigen remains unknown. The PCR had 60 Vbeta and 13 Jbeta primers. Clones were read by immunoSEQ multiplex PCR, and TCRdb kept only the in-frame ones, dropping some. The table lists 75,000 to 100,000 clones, approximately 69% of them singletons. CDR1 and CDR2 from the germline V gene are GTSNPN and SVGIG (reference sequence). The V and J ends lost 3 bases and 6 bases respectively, with 19 bases between them. The CDR3 covers 15 residues. The J gene is TRBJ2-3, the V gene TRBV30; perhaps TRBD2 as D (5 bases). The sample was PBMCs. This TCR was sampled from a female donor in good health and CMV-seronegative. The CDR3 sequence: CAWSPNGIPADTQYF. CDR3 coding DNA: TGTGCCTGGAGCCCTAACGGGATCCCCGCGGATACGCAGTATTTT. The full variable domain, rest sourced from reference TRBV30 and TRBJ2-3, is SQTIHQWPATLVQPVGSPLSLECTVEGTSNPNLYWYRQAAGRGLQLLFYSVGIGQISSEVPQNLSASRPQDRQFILSSKKLLLSDSGFYLCAWSPNGIPADTQYFGPGTRLTVL.